Below, one T cell receptor beta chain is given with its context. Its antigen is unidentified. These data belong to a study of CXCR3-negative and CXCR3-positive naive CD8 T cells. Regarding the study as a whole: Much lower diversity was found in memory CD8+ cells, while both naive subsets had comparably high diversity.

5' RACE with UMI labels generated the TRB cDNA libraries. Each CDR3 protein gets one entry in TCRdb, which reprocessed the 5' RACE reads and gives no DNA. Found here are under 85,000 distinct CDR3 sequences; the top ten clones hold roughly 1.5%. Triplicates of about 300,000 cells were sorted from each CD8+ T cell subset. Those CD8+ T cells considered naive were CD45RO-CCR7+CD27+CD95-. The germline V gene encodes CDR1 SGHAT and CDR2 FQNNGV. The CDR3 length is 16 residues. Sequenced: naive CXCR3- CD8+ T cells from blood. Subset reported: CD45RO-CCR7+CD27+CD95- naive CD8+ T cells lacking CXCR3 (TNR3-). The chain links TRBV11-2 to TRBJ2-3; TCRdb proposes TRBD1, but this gene call is untestable without DNA. The receptor was derived from a human donor in good health. Some clones in this sample may be carry-over from other donors' samples. The chain's CDR3 is CASSPRRQGGTDTQYF. Looking up the rest from reference TRBV11-2 and TRBJ2-3 gives the full variable domain: EAGVAQSPRYKIIEKRQSVAFWCNPISGHATLYWYQQILGQGPKLLIQFQNNGVVDDSQLPKDRFSAERLKGVDSTLKIQPAKLEDSAVYLCASSPRRQGGTDTQYFGPGTRLTVL.